This TCR beta chain comes out of a study of T cells in Graves' hyperthyroidism and ophthalmopathy (dated by TCRdb to between 2019 and 2020). Regarding the complete study: Peripheral blood was collected at initial diagnosis, before any treatment. Prospective prediction of ophthalmopathy was tested in an independent validation cohort of 18 to 20 hyperthyroidism patients and 15 to 17 patients who later progressed to ophthalmopathy. A discovery cohort of about a hundred patients, roughly 43 with Graves' ophthalmopathy and 57 with stable Graves' hyperthyroidism, was used to find distinguishing TCR V-J signatures. In addition, the study compared T-cell repertoires in thyroid tissue and in blood from a handful of Graves' hyperthyroidism patients. For training and testing, the 80 to 100 patients in the discovery cohort were randomly divided in a 7:3 ratio. According to the paper, TCR Vbeta CDR3 sequencing was carried out on approximately 140 peripheral blood samples, which came from more than 40 ophthalmopathy, some 73 hyperthyroidism and roughly 17 progressor patients. After sampling, hyperthyroidism patients received methimazole starting at 30 mg daily, and ophthalmopathy patients received high-dose intravenous methylprednisolone. Results and caveats for the whole study, not just this receptor: In validation, progression to ophthalmopathy was predicted by the model with more than 65% sensitivity and roughly 72% specificity, a median of about 6.4 months before onset. Sample size was not statistically predetermined, and investigators were not blinded to group allocation. A model built on a 13 V-J signature distinguished ophthalmopathy from stable hyperthyroidism, reaching around 87% sensitivity and under 84% specificity in cross-validation and 80%/75% in testing. Most expanded thyroid clonotypes (frequency above 0.001) were also found in blood, which suggests that blood repertoires may mirror thyroid immune responses.

Amplification of TCR beta CDR3 regions was carried out from RNA transcripts. A first-round RT-PCR of the TCR CDR3 used the HTBI primer set with the Qiagen OneStep RT-PCR kit. The libraries were constructed in a second round of multiplex PCR and then size-selected and purified. Libraries were sequenced paired-end with 100 bp reads on an Illumina HiSeq2000. From the authors' description of their analysis: Raw data were processed with SOAPnuke, discarding reads with adapters, uncalled bases, mean Phred below 15, or no exact constant-primer or identifier match. High-quality paired reads were merged using COPE v1.2.5, and each unique nucleotide sequence was defined as a clonotype. MiTCR v1.1 was used to align clonotypes to the IMGT TRBV, TRBD and TRBJ reference segments. The analysis included only V-J combinations with a frequency above 0.0001, which together covered 99.2% of the repertoires. A TCS score was defined as the ratio of F50 (clonal expansion) to E x V (chaos), with BLOSUM62-based TCRdist applied between CDR3 peptides within each V-J. Welch's t-statistics and random forest reduced 450 to 600 V-J features to 10 to 15, which were used in a naive Bayes classifier (R e1071). In TCRdb, the public reads were trimmed at Q25 with fastp and aligned with MiXCR, with productive beta chains retained. Identical CDR3 proteins give one entry, which carries the most common genes and DNA. TCRdb's processing, not the study's, gives the V and J calls here. A total of approximately 600,000 distinct CDR3 sequences appear in this sample, roughly 20% of them only once. The top ten hold 34% of the sample.

Ophthalmopathy patients had moderately to severely active disease, with a Clinical Activity Score of 3 or more, a NOSPECS grade of 4 or more, and a disease duration of less than 3 months. Exclusion was applied to patients with uncontrolled infections, other autoimmune diseases, pregnancy or lactation. Diagnoses relied on clinical symptoms, serum thyroxine and TRAb, thyroid ultrasound and orbital computed tomography. PBMCs were separated from roughly 9.3 ml of fresh peripheral blood using Ficoll-Paque density gradient centrifugation. Total RNA was extracted using Trizol reagent, and RNA quality was assessed on an Agilent 2100 Bioanalyzer. Notes on this clonotype: This clone's antigen is unknown. No much larger clone is present one base from it, and per-base qualities are unavailable.

V and J are truncated by 3 bases and 2 bases respectively, leaving an intervening sequence of 5 bases. Including cysteine and phenylalanine, the CDR3 has 12 amino acids. Here the CDR3 DNA is all that survives: 36 bases in frame from base 1. CDR1 LNHDA and CDR2 SQIVND were looked up in the germline V gene (reference sequence). Input material: blood. Here the chain combines TRBV19 and TRBJ2-7; the D gene identity is not certain. The source is a man aged 25-40 years with Graves' ophthalmopathy. In nucleotide form, the sequence is TGTGCCAGTAGTATGGGCGCCTACGAGCAGTACTTC. Translated, it reads CASSMGAYEQYF.